The 23 T cell receptor beta chains below all came from one sample that was sequenced in a study of T cell responses to AZD1222 COVID-19 vaccine. Generated by immunoSEQ multiplex PCR, the TCRdb table keeps only in-frame clones and is missing some. Among about 97,000 clones listed, approximately 90% were seen once. The sequences come from peripheral blood, collected on day 0 of AZD1222 vaccination. The receptors here all came from an adult in good health.

This clone appeared once. The V call is TRBV5-4, the J call TRBJ1-6, with a tentative D call TRBD1 (6 bases). This CDR3 contains 14 residues. Trimming took 4 bases from V and 8 from J, leaving 13 bases between them. Germline CDR1 and CDR2: SGHNT and YYREEE (reference sequence). CDR3: CASSRGGGYSPLHF. DNA for the CDR3: TGTGCCAGCAGCAGGGGAGGGGGGTATTCACCCCTCCACTTT.

V is TRBV9 and J is TRBJ1-5; 9 nucleotides line up with TRBD1. The CDR3 is 16 amino acids. With V trimmed by 1 base and J by 1 base, 3 bases remained unmatched. Germline CDR1 SGDLS, CDR2 YYNGEE. The CDR3 region has the DNA TGTGCCAGCAGCGTACGGGACAGGGAAAGCAATCAGCCCCAGCATTTT. Protein: CASSVRDRESNQPQHF.

The chain has TRBV5-4 and TRBJ1-2, with 7 nucleotides matching TRBD1. Germline lookup yields CDR1 SGHNT and CDR2 YYREEE (reference sequence). The CDR3 is 15 residues long. V was clipped by 4 bases and J by 1 base; unmatched bases: 7. The CDR3 spells CASSPRDRHNYGYTF. CDR3 nucleotides: TGTGCCAGCAGCCCCCGGGACAGACATAACTATGGCTACACCTTC.

The chain employs TRBV19 and TRBJ2-1, with 8 positions matching TRBD1. V lost 7 bases, J lost 4 bases, and 6 bases stayed unmatched. Germline V lookup: CDR1 LNHDA, CDR2 SQIVND (reference sequence). CDR3 length: 14 amino acids. The CDR3 DNA follows: TGTGCCAGTACCCAGGGGGCGGTATACAATGAGCAGTTCTTC. Translated, it gives CASTQGAVYNEQFF.

This rearrangement joins TRBV5-5 to TRBJ1-4, with a tentative D call TRBD1 (5 bases). The CDR3 runs to 16 residues. Trimming stripped 0 bases from V and 5 bases from J, with 14 bases between. CDR1 is SGHKS, CDR2 YYEKEE, per germline (reference sequence). CDR3 loop: CASSLESGAPNEKLFF. In DNA, the CDR3 is TGTGCCAGCAGCTTGGAATCTGGGGCACCCAATGAAAAACTGTTTTTT.

The V call is TRBV19, the J call TRBJ1-6; 8 bases line up with TRBD1. The CDR3 covers 15 residues. Germline trimming cut 3 bases from V and 9 bases from J; bases unmatched to any gene: 7. CDR1 and CDR2 (germline): LNHDA, SQIVND (reference sequence). CDR3 DNA sequence: TGTGCCAGTAGTATGGGTCAGGGGGCTTCTTCACCCCTCCACTTT. It yields the protein CASSMGQGASSPLHF.

A single count supports this clone. The V and J genes are TRBV5-3 and TRBJ1-5; TRBD1 is a possible D gene (5 bases). TRBV5-3 has ORF status, its function being uncertain. The CDR3 length is 17 residues. V was shortened by 0 bases and J by 6 bases, with 19 bases between the two germline ends. The CDR3 protein is CARSLGVRQGCIQPQHF. The CDR3 bases are TGTGCCAGAAGCTTGGGGGTACGGCAGGGTTGCATTCAGCCCCAGCATTTT.

This chain uses TRBV3-1 (or the pseudogene TRBV3-2) with TRBJ1-1; the D is unclear. CDR1 and CDR2 from the germline V gene are LGHDT and YNNKEL (reference sequence). The germline V and J ends were trimmed by 0 bases and 10 bases, with 12 bases remaining between them. The CDR3 contains 13 residues. The CDR3 protein is CASSQDQGRAAFF. The CDR3 nucleotides read TGTGCCAGCAGCCAAGATCAAGGTCGGGCAGCTTTCTTT.

CDR3 protein: CASSQGTASYGYTF. In DNA, the CDR3 is TGTGCCAGCAGCCAAGGGACAGCTTCCTATGGCTACACCTTC. The chain employs TRBV3-1 (or the pseudogene TRBV3-2) and TRBJ1-2; D is possibly TRBD1 (6 bases). The CDR3 consists of 14 residues. Between the trimmed V and J ends, which lost 1 base and 4 bases, there was a span of 10 bases. Germline V gene lookup returns CDR1 LGHDT and CDR2 YNNKEL (reference sequence).

DNA of the CDR3: TGTGCCAGCGATGACCGGGCTTCAAAGCCCCAGCATTTT. Its translation is CASDDRASKPQHF. This chain links TRBV19 with TRBJ1-5, with D uncertain. With 9 bases removed from V and 8 bases from J, the gap between germline ends came to 17 bases. The germline V gene encodes CDR1 LNHDA and CDR2 SQIVND (reference sequence). This CDR3 contains 13 residues.

V gene TRBV19 combines with J gene TRBJ1-5, with D possibly TRBD1 on 6 matching bases. The ends were cut back, 9 bases at V and 8 bases at J, with 23 bases in the middle. Germline V gene lookup returns CDR1 LNHDA and CDR2 SQIVND (reference sequence). This CDR3 has 15 amino acids. The CDR3 spells CASKPPKQGAEPQHF. DNA for the CDR3: TGTGCCAGCAAGCCGCCAAAACAGGGAGCGGAGCCCCAGCATTTT.

The chain joins TRBV6-6 to TRBJ1-1, with a tentative D call TRBD1 (5 bases). CDR1 is MNHNY and CDR2 is SVGAGI in the germline V gene (reference sequence). V lost 5 bases and J 5 bases, leaving 15 bases between the germline ends. CDR3 length equals 14 residues. CDR3 region: CASSHPGRSTEAFF. The CDR3 DNA reads TGTGCCAGCAGTCACCCAGGGAGGAGTACTGAAGCTTTCTTT.

The genes are TRBV7-8 and TRBJ1-6; a possible D gene is TRBD1 (5 bases). Trimming took 3 bases from V and 0 from J, leaving 9 bases between them. CDR3 length: 16 residues. Germline loops: CDR1 SGHVS, CDR2 FQNEAQ. CDR3 amino acids: CASSLGDFSYNSPLHF. The CDR3 nucleotides read TGTGCCAGCAGCTTGGGGGACTTCTCCTATAATTCACCCCTCCACTTT.

The chain uses TRBV7-3 and TRBJ1-1; a possible D gene is TRBD1 (5 bases). The CDR3 has 14 amino acids. Germline assignment: CDR1 SGHTA and CDR2 FQGTGA. V lost 0 bases and J 1 base, leaving 6 bases between the germline ends. The chain's CDR3 is CASSLTTANTEAFF. In DNA, the CDR3 is TGTGCCAGCAGCTTAACGACAGCGAACACTGAAGCTTTCTTT.

The chain combines TRBV6-2 or TRBV6-3 with TRBJ1-1; TRBD1 is a possible D gene (5 bases). CDR1 is MNHEY and CDR2 is SVGEGT in the germline V gene. V shed 4 bases and J shed 4 bases, with 13 bases lying between them. The CDR3 has 14 residues. The CDR3 DNA follows: TGTGCCAGCAGTTTCGGGACGGGGGGCACTGAAGCTTTCTTT. Protein sequence: CASSFGTGGTEAFF.

The chain employs TRBV7-2 and TRBJ2-1, with 7 bases matching TRBD2. From germline, CDR1 is SGHTA and CDR2 FQGNSA. V lost 4 bases, J lost 8 bases, and 5 bases stayed unmatched. The CDR3 is made up of 13 amino acids. The CDR3 DNA sequence: TGTGCCAGCAGCTGGAAGCGGGGCTATGAGCAGTTCTTC. It codes for CASSWKRGYEQFF.

Turning to this clone: An end of the junction differs from the germline gene, which may be a read error. The rearrangement joins TRBV5-1 to TRBJ1-3; a weak D match, TRBD1 (6 bases). Germline V gene sequence: CDR1 SGHRS, CDR2 YFSETQ. This CDR3 has 14 amino acids. CDR3 loop: CASSLAGAGNTIYF. DNA of the CDR3: TGCGCCAGCAGTTTGGCAGGGGCGGGAAACACCATATATTTT.

The table lists this clone with a few counts. The chain recombines TRBV6-2 or TRBV6-3 with TRBJ2-7; possible D gene TRBD1, 5 bases. From germline, CDR1 is MNHEY and CDR2 SVGEGT. The CDR3 spans 13 residues. The V gene lost 3 bases and the J gene lost 2 bases, with 8 bases spanning the gap. The CDR3 reads CASSYDSAYEQYF. The DNA of the CDR3 is TGTGCCAGCAGTTATGACAGTGCCTACGAGCAGTACTTC.

The chain links TRBV19 to TRBJ2-5; D is possibly TRBD2 (6 bases). The CDR3 totals 15 residues. Trimming shortened V by 5 bases and J by 5 bases, and 18 bases separated the two germline ends. Germline CDR1 LNHDA, CDR2 SQIVND (reference sequence). The CDR3 nucleotides read TGTGCCAGTAGTGGAGCCGGGACGGGGAGGGAGACCCAGTACTTC. It encodes CASSGAGTGRETQYF.

V gene TRBV24-1 combines with J gene TRBJ2-2; 9 nucleotides line up with TRBD1. The V and J ends lost 5 bases and 6 bases, in that order; junction bases with no gene match: 9. This CDR3 has 16 amino acids. Germline V gives CDR1 KGHDR, CDR2 SFDVKD. This CDR3 reads CATSASWDRASGELFF. DNA of the CDR3: TGTGCCACCAGTGCCAGCTGGGACAGGGCGTCCGGGGAGCTGTTTTTT.

A note on this clone: A read error may produce the germline difference seen at one junction end. The V gene is TRBV19, the J gene TRBJ1-4, with 10 bases fitting TRBD1. Germline V gene sequence: CDR1 LNHDA, CDR2 SQIVND (reference sequence). The CDR3 is made up of 15 amino acids. The CDR3 nucleotides read TGTGCCAGTAGTCTAGACAGGGGGCGCCGTGAAAAACTGTTTTTT. This encodes CASSLDRGRREKLFF.

The chain couples TRBV30 to TRBJ1-3; the D gene is possibly TRBD1 (6 bases). Trimming removed 0 bases from V and 0 bases from J, with 12 bases in between. This CDR3 is built from 16 residues. Germline CDR1 GTSNPN, CDR2 SVGIG (reference sequence). The CDR3 reads CAWSVWTASSGNTIYF. In DNA form, the CDR3 reads TGTGCCTGGAGTGTATGGACAGCCAGCTCTGGAAACACCATATATTTT. The whole variable domain, filled in from reference TRBV30 and TRBJ1-3, reads SQTIHQWPATLVQPVGSPLSLECTVEGTSNPNLYWYRQAAGRGLQLLFYSVGIGQISSEVPQNLSASRPQDRQFILSSKKLLLSDSGFYLCAWSVWTASSGNTIYFGEGSWLTVV.

The CDR3 nucleotides read TGTGCCAGCAGTTTGGGACGCCTGACGACTGAAGCTTTCTTT. This gives the protein CASSLGRLTTEAFF. This chain connects TRBV6-5 to TRBJ1-1; D might be TRBD1 (5 bases). Between the trimmed V and J ends, which lost 4 bases and 5 bases, there was a span of 14 bases. CDR1 is MNHEY and CDR2 is SVGAGI in the germline V gene. This CDR3 is 14 amino acids long.